These 23 T cell receptor beta chains share one sample of origin, sequenced in a study of blood T cell repertoires in COVID-19. Sequencing used immunoSEQ multiplex PCR; TCRdb keeps in-frame clones, though not all of them. Of roughly 200,000 clones listed, 80% to 90% were seen once; the top ten hold approximately 6.2%. Source material: peripheral blood. Receptors originate from a man aged 55-75 years who had recovered from COVID-19.

The CDR3 spells CASRMTRAFYEQYF. As DNA, the CDR3 is TGTGCCAGCAGAATGACCAGGGCGTTCTACGAGCAGTACTTC. The V and J genes are TRBV7-3 and TRBJ2-7; TRBD1 is a possible D gene (5 bases). CDR3 size: 14 residues. CDR1 and CDR2 from the germline V gene are SGHTA and FQGTGA. Trimming stripped 6 bases from V and 3 bases from J, with 15 bases between.

The rearrangement joins TRBV7-8 to TRBJ1-1; tentative D call: TRBD1 (5 bases). The CDR3 runs 15 residues. V was pared by 5 bases and J by 1 base, with 14 bases between. Germline CDR1 reads SGHVS; CDR2 reads FQNEAQ. The CDR3, as DNA: TGTGCCAGCAGCCTGGGTCTGGGGGGGAACACTGAAGCTTTCTTT. The encoded protein is CASSLGLGGNTEAFF.

This sequence joins TRBV16 and TRBJ1-2; D call uncertain. The CDR3 length is 16 residues. V was trimmed by 2 bases and J by 6 bases, leaving 19 bases between them. Germline V gene data show CDR1 as KGHSY and CDR2 as FQNENV. CDR3 coding DNA: TGTGCCAGCAGCCAAAAGTTATCGGCGGACTGGGATGGCTACACCTTC. Translating gives CASSQKLSADWDGYTF.

V is TRBV7-8 and J is TRBJ1-3; 10 bases are a match to TRBD1. From germline, CDR1 is SGHVS and CDR2 FQNEAQ. The CDR3 runs to 16 residues. V shed 5 bases and J 4 bases; nucleotides not matched to a gene: 8. CDR3: CASSRTGTGVGNTIYF. DNA for the CDR3: TGTGCCAGCAGCCGTACCGGGACAGGGGTCGGAAACACCATATATTTT.

This clone was observed a few times. This chain uses TRBV6-2 or TRBV6-3 with TRBJ1-2; 9 nucleotides agree with TRBD1. V lost 6 bases and J lost 4; bases outside the gene matches: 3. In germline, CDR1 is MNHEY, CDR2 SVGEGT. This CDR3 has 13 residues. CDR3 protein: CASSLQGAYGYTF. The CDR3 nucleotides are TGTGCCAGCAGCCTACAGGGGGCCTATGGCTACACCTTC.

A word on this clone: A junction end diverges from the germline sequence, so it may reflect a read error. This rearrangement joins TRBV5-4 to TRBJ1-2; the match to TRBD1 covers 12 bases. The CDR3 contains 13 residues. Germline V lookup: CDR1 SGHNT, CDR2 YYREEE (reference sequence). The CDR3 region is CASSLGDRGPRGF. CDR3 DNA sequence: TGTGCCAGCAGCTTGGGGGACAGGGGGCCAAGGGGCTTC.

This clone was picked up one time. V and J are TRBV6-5 and TRBJ1-2, with D perhaps matching TRBD1 (6 bases). Trimming cost V 7 bases and J 2 bases, with 14 bases left between them. The CDR3 covers 14 residues. Germline V gene data show CDR1 as MNHEY and CDR2 as SVGAGI. The CDR3 DNA reads TGTGCCAGCAAACCCGGACAGTCAAACTATGGCTACACCTTC. The encoded protein is CASKPGQSNYGYTF.

This chain links TRBV2 with TRBJ2-1; TRBD2 aligns across 8 bases. The CDR3 totals 14 residues. Germline loops: CDR1 SNHLY, CDR2 FYNNEI. Losses at the gene ends were 5 bases for V and 9 bases for J; bases not matched to a gene: 9. CDR3 sequence (DNA): TGTGCCAGCAGTCGGTCGGGGGGGCCCGGTGAGCAGTTCTTC. It yields the protein CASSRSGGPGEQFF.

This chain uses TRBV15 with TRBJ2-7; a possible D gene is TRBD2 (7 bases). CDR1 is LNHNV, CDR2 YYDKDF, per germline (reference sequence). This CDR3 has 14 amino acids. V dropped 1 base and J dropped 3 bases, with 10 bases sitting between them. As DNA, the CDR3 is TGTGCCACCAGCAGAGTCGGGGGGCTCTACGAGCAGTACTTC. It codes for CATSRVGGLYEQYF.

The chain recombines TRBV4-3 with TRBJ1-6; D may be TRBD1 (6 bases). The CDR3 contains 16 residues. Germline V gives CDR1 LGHNA, CDR2 YSLEER. The V and J ends lost 0 bases and 10 bases respectively, with 16 bases between them. CDR3 protein: CASSQDPDRPRSPLHF. CDR3 DNA sequence: TGCGCCAGCAGCCAAGATCCCGACAGGCCTCGATCACCCCTCCACTTT.

This chain connects TRBV19 to TRBJ1-2, with 8 bases fitting TRBD1. The V gene end was trimmed by 3 bases and the J gene end by 2 bases; junction bases not matched to a gene: 5. The germline CDR1 and CDR2 sequences are LNHDA and SQIVND (reference sequence). The CDR3 totals 15 residues. This CDR3 reads CASSIQGARNYGYTF. CDR3 sequence (DNA): TGTGCCAGTAGTATTCAGGGGGCGAGGAACTATGGCTACACCTTC.

This clone turned up a few times. This chain links TRBV29-1 with TRBJ2-5, with TRBD1 identical over 9 bases. This CDR3 is 14 amino acids long. Germline V gene lookup returns CDR1 SQVTM and CDR2 ANQGSEA. V lost 2 bases and J lost 5; bases outside the gene matches: 6. CDR3 DNA sequence: TGCAGCGTTGAAAGGGGGACAGGGAGTGAGACCCAGTACTTC. Amino acids: CSVERGTGSETQYF.

This chain uses TRBV10-3 with TRBJ2-1; TRBD2 agrees at 14 bases. J was trimmed by 2 bases and V by 4 bases; bases with no gene match: 4. The CDR3 is made up of 17 amino acids. Germline CDR1 and CDR2: ENHRY and SYGVKD. The CDR3 DNA reads as TGTGCCATCAGTGTGACTAGCGGGGGGGCAGCCTACAATGAGCAGTTCTTC. As protein: CAISVTSGGAAYNEQFF.

In this sample, this clone turned up once. The rearrangement links TRBV6-5 to TRBJ2-1, with TRBD1 identical over 8 bases. Looked up from germline, CDR1 is MNHEY and CDR2 is SVGAGI. Trimming at V came to 3 bases and at J to 7 bases, leaving 5 bases not matched to a gene. The CDR3 runs to 14 residues. The CDR3 DNA follows: TGTGCCAGCAGTTATGGGACAGGCTGGAATGAGCAGTTCTTC. Translating it yields CASSYGTGWNEQFF.

The sample holds one count of this clone. The chain combines TRBV11-2 with TRBJ1-5, with a possible D match to TRBD1 (6 bases). This CDR3 contains 15 residues. V lost 1 base to trimming and J lost 2 bases, with 9 bases between them. From germline, CDR1 is SGHAT and CDR2 FQNNGV. The CDR3 DNA reads as TGTGCCAGCAGCTTAGGGGGGCTGCGCAATCAGCCCCAGCATTTT. Translated: CASSLGGLRNQPQHF.

V gene TRBV7-6 combines with J gene TRBJ2-7; no reliable D call. The CDR3 has 14 residues. Trimming shortened V by 5 bases and J by 0 bases, and 11 bases separated the two germline ends. Germline V lookup: CDR1 SGHVS, CDR2 FNYEAQ. In DNA form, the CDR3 reads TGTGCCAGCAGCCTTTCTGTGAGCTCCTACGAGCAGTACTTC. Its protein is CASSLSVSSYEQYF.

This chain connects TRBV12-3 or TRBV12-4 to TRBJ2-7, with D unclear. The CDR3 loop spans 13 amino acids. Trimming took 3 bases from V and 2 from J, leaving 8 bases between them. The CDR3 protein is CASSFHRTYEQYF. The CDR3 bases are TGTGCCAGCAGTTTCCACAGAACCTACGAGCAGTACTTC.

This clone was detected only once. The V gene is TRBV9, the J gene TRBJ2-3; D remains ambiguous. This CDR3 is built from 13 residues. Trimming took off 0 bases at V and 4 bases at J, with 6 bases between the two ends. Germline CDR1 reads SGDLS; CDR2 reads YYNGEE. The CDR3 DNA sequence: TGTGCCAGCAGCGTAGCGGCGGCAGATACGCAGTATTTT. Amino acid sequence: CASSVAAADTQYF.

The genes are TRBV2 and TRBJ1-1, with D perhaps matching TRBD1 (6 bases). Germline CDR1 SNHLY, CDR2 FYNNEI. The CDR3 contains 15 residues. V lost 8 bases, J lost 8 bases, and 24 bases lay in between. The CDR3 DNA is TGTGCCAGCTTCACATACCGGGGCGGGGGCCGGGAAGCTTTCTTT. It translates to CASFTYRGGGREAFF. Filled out from reference TRBV2 and TRBJ1-1, the complete variable domain reads EPEVTQTPSHQVTQMGQEVILRCVPISNHLYFYWYRQILGQKVEFLVSFYNNEISEKSEIFDDQFSVERPDGSNFTLKIRSTKLEDSAMYFCASFTYRGGGREAFFGQGTRLTVV.

V and J are TRBV7-8 and TRBJ1-4; TRBD1 matches 9 bases. This CDR3 has 13 amino acids. V was clipped by 5 bases and J by 6 bases; unmatched bases: 1. Germline V lookup: CDR1 SGHVS, CDR2 FQNEAQ. The chain's CDR3 is CASSRDRDEKLFF. CDR3 sequence (DNA): TGTGCCAGCAGCCGGGACAGGGATGAAAAACTGTTTTTT.

This clone has just one count. The rearrangement links TRBV19 to TRBJ1-6; perhaps TRBD1 as D (6 bases). CDR3 length: 14 residues. Trimming removed 4 bases from V and 6 bases from J, with 10 bases in between. Looked up from germline, CDR1 is LNHDA and CDR2 is SQIVND (reference sequence). The CDR3 nucleotides read TGTGCCAGTAGTACGGGGGGCGGTAATTCACCCCTCCACTTT. Protein product: CASSTGGGNSPLHF.

The chain joins TRBV27 to TRBJ2-7; tentative D call: TRBD1 (6 bases). The CDR3 has 14 amino acids. The ends were cut back, 2 bases at V and 4 bases at J, with 12 bases in the middle. Per germline, CDR1 MNHEY and CDR2 SMNVEV (reference sequence). CDR3 amino acids: CASSLGYRDYEQYF. The CDR3 nucleotides read TGTGCCAGCAGTTTAGGCTACAGGGATTACGAGCAGTACTTC.

The CDR3 region has the DNA TGCAGCGCCAAGACAGGGACAACTAATGAAAAACTGTTTTTT. Translated: CSAKTGTTNEKLFF. The chain joins TRBV29-1 to TRBJ1-4, with 7 nucleotides matching TRBD1. The CDR3 runs 14 residues. Germline-derived CDR1 and CDR2 are SQVTM and ANQGSEA. The junction had 5 bases not matched to a gene; V was cut back by 7 bases and J by 0 bases.